This T cell receptor (beta chain) was sequenced during a study of blood T cell repertoires in COVID-19. Overall study: Whether acute or convalescent, the COVID-19 samples came from the United States, Italy and Spain. T cells, B-cell-depleted T cells, or PBMCs supplied cDNA or gDNA.

Clones were sequenced by immunoSEQ multiplex PCR, and TCRdb holds only the in-frame ones, with some missing. This repertoire shows around 200,000 clones, about nine tenths found once; its top ten account for around 3.5%. In germline, CDR1 is MNHEY, CDR2 SVGAGI. The CDR3 totals 14 residues. V lost 5 bases to trimming and J lost 4 bases, with 13 bases between them. The V gene is TRBV6-5, the J gene TRBJ2-3; possible D gene TRBD2, 5 bases. Sequencing input: peripheral blood. The TCR originated in a man between 65 and 85 years old with acute or convalescent COVID-19. The CDR3 loop reads CASSRILRADTQYF. The CDR3 nucleotides read TGTGCCAGCAGTCGAATACTGAGGGCAGATACGCAGTATTTT.